This note documents a single T cell receptor beta chain sequence. The specificity of this receptor is unknown. No qualities accompany the bases; no much larger clone lies one base away. This sample stems from a study of graft-versus-host responses after intestinal transplantation (dated by TCRdb to the early 2020s). Regarding the complete study: Recipients received multivisceral, liver-intestinal, or isolated intestinal transplants. After intestinal transplantation, graft-versus-host and host-versus-graft alloreactive T cell clones were followed in the graft, circulation and bone marrow using bulk TCR-beta CDR3 sequencing. Donor T cell macrochimerism was defined as a peak of at least 4% donor T cells among recipient peripheral blood mononuclear cells. Alloreactive clones were identified by sequencing pre-transplant mixed lymphocyte reaction products and comparing them with unstimulated pre-transplant donor and recipient T cells. The cohort enrolled 20 to 30 intestinal transplant recipients, one of whom was a retransplant, and a few patients without pretransplant specimens were excluded. Rather than being sequenced by the commercial service, samples from three later patients were sequenced in-house on an Illumina MiSeq and processed with MiXCR. Anti-thymocyte globulin induction was given to all recipients, followed by maintenance tacrolimus and steroids for two to four years. Overall study outcomes, separate from this receptor: GvH clones were detected in recipient bone marrow, and some appeared earlier in ileal mucosa or blood, consistent with an intestinal mucosal origin. Conclusions were limited by the relatively low number and heterogeneity of intestinal transplant patients. Early after transplant, peak levels of circulating GvH clones were found to be associated with declines in HvG clones. In the allografts of patients with donor T cell macrochimerism, GvH to HvG T cell clonal ratios were high.

The meaning of the sample's time point label: cells obtained before transplantation from donor or recipient. CD3+CD4+ and CD3+CD8+ populations were FACS-sorted from unstimulated pre-transplant donor and recipient cells taken from spleen or lymph nodes. The library relied on the immunoSEQ multiplex PCR assay. In most patients, genomic DNA was isolated using the Qiagen DNeasy Blood and Tissue Kit and sent frozen to Adaptive Biotechnologies for TCR sequencing. For most patients, genomic DNA was subjected to high-throughput TCR-beta CDR3 sequencing by Adaptive Biotechnologies. As for the authors' bioinformatics: Adaptive's ImmunoSEQ software supplied the TCR sequencing data for about 18 patients, while MiXCR and VDJtools were used to process a few other patients. To correct CD4 versus CD8 sorting errors, any sequence found in both subsets at a frequency ratio below 5:1 was removed. CDR3 nucleotide sequences shared by donor and recipient were removed because the origin of these sequences could not be assigned. Alloreactive clones required at least 2-fold expansion over unstimulated cells and minimum CFSE-low frequency of 0.002% (template counts) or 0.001% (read counts). Mappable clones were those detected in sequenced pre-transplant spleen, lymph node, or MLR CFSE-low populations of the donor or recipient. The cumulative frequency of alloreactive clones was calculated as a percentage of all sequences, weighted by copy number. TCRdb re-hosts the immuneACCESS table, in-frame sequences only. Its copies lack some clones; in the studies checked, an unresolved V gene accounts for under half of them, and the cause for the rest is not known. That table is the source of V, J and clone size, and D and trimming were worked out from the DNA. The sample profile shows over 100,000 clones; about 92% of them were found once. The ten largest clones take up 1.2% of the sample.

The CDR3, from cysteine to phenylalanine, totals 15 residues. The DNA shown is the 45-base CDR3, in frame from base 1. Rearrangement joined TRBV1 to TRBJ2-1; the D segment call TRBD2 is taken from the table without a DNA check. TRBV1 is given as a pseudogene. The sample was unstimulated CD8+ T cells sorted from spleen or lymph node cells, taken before transplant. The sequence derives from a human donor who was the organ donor for an intestinal transplant. The CDR3 reads CTSSPGLAGVVEQFF. The nucleotides are TGCACCAGCAGCCCGGGACTAGCGGGAGTAGTTGAGCAGTTCTTC.